This paragraph covers one T cell receptor (beta chain) sequence. Its antigen remains undetermined. The input lacks base qualities; no much larger clone sits a single base away. The germline V gene supplies CDR1 ENHRY and CDR2 SYGVKD. Its CDR3 holds 14 amino acids, cysteine through phenylalanine. The only DNA kept is the CDR3, 42 bases in frame from the first base. A distance of 13 bases separates the germline ends of V and J, which lose 4 bases and 9 bases respectively. To test a precursor-effector relationship among CD4 cytotoxic T cells, bulk UMI-based TCR sequencing was performed on four sorted CD4+ memory subsets (TCM, TEM, IL-7Rhigh TEMRA, IL-7R- TEMRA). The cells came from peripheral blood mononuclear cells that had been isolated from human blood. Instrument used: Illumina MiSeq. Under the source paper's analysis protocol: Repertoire diversity was measured with the Shannon-Wiener index computed in VDJtools. A TCRbeta clonotype counted as expanded if its clonotype frequency was 3 or higher. The public reads were reprocessed in TCRdb via fastp at Q25 and MiXCR, keeping in-frame beta chains. When rows share a CDR3 protein, they turn into one entry using the most common DNA and genes. V and J calls and clone size were set by TCRdb, not the authors. Recorded for this sample are 230 or so distinct CDR3 sequences; 35% of them occurred a single time. Roughly 60% of the sample rests with the top ten.

This sample is part of a study of precursors of human CD4 cytotoxic T cells (dated by TCRdb to 2016 to 2019). Some background on the complete study: In total, CD4+ memory subsets from roughly 15 donors went into the bulk TCR-seq analysis. Sequences for both the TCRalpha and TCRbeta chains came out of the TCR-seq analysis of some 14 donors (table S7).

On the study overall, not on this receptor specifically: Expanded effector clonotypes made up a larger fraction of IL-7Rhigh TEMRA clonotypes than of TEM or TCM clonotypes. The authors noted that a human observational design cannot definitively establish the direction of differentiation between precursor and effector cells. Only 13 of the 14 donors were included in some bulk TCR-seq comparisons, which suggests that not every subset was available for every donor. Compared with the TCM and TEM subsets, the IL-7Rhigh and IL-7R- TEMRA subsets had more restricted TCR repertoires, marked by lower diversity and more expanded clonotypes.

Recombination linked TRBV10-3 to TRBJ1-6, with no confidently assigned D gene. Sequenced sample: memory CD4+ T cells from blood (PBMCs). This sequence was found in a human donor in good health. CDR3 loop: CAISGRTEGSPLHF. The bases read TGTGCCATCAGTGGAAGGACCGAGGGTTCACCCCTCCACTTT.